The rows below give T cell receptor beta chains drawn from one sample of a study of blood T cells in healthy people across ages. TCRdb redid the calling of the 5' RACE reads with MiXCR, one entry per CDR3 protein. This sample has about 1.6 million distinct CDR3 sequences, with 34% found just once. The source material was blood. The receptor set was obtained from a woman in her 30s in good health. Each CDR3 is given with its conserved first and last residue. Fields, in order: J gene, CDR3 length, V gene, clone size, D gene, CDR3 protein, CDR3 DNA. The D gene is left open where the match is weak. Part of the rows lack a size; the others show once, few, many or a class for expanded clones.

j_call: TRBJ1-1
cdr3_length: 15
v_call: TRBV10-3
clone_size: .
d_call: .
cdr3_aa: CAIRTMGAGNTEAFF
cdr3_nt: TGTGCCATCCGCACTATGGGGGCGGGAAACACTGAAGCTTTCTTT

j_call: TRBJ1-2
cdr3_length: 14
v_call: TRBV5-1
clone_size: few
d_call: .
cdr3_aa: CASSPGHVNYGYTF
cdr3_nt: TGCGCCAGCAGCCCCGGGCACGTTAACTATGGCTACACCTTC

j_call: TRBJ1-1
cdr3_length: 18
v_call: TRBV29-1
clone_size: few
d_call: .
cdr3_aa: CSVDIQSPQSGPDTEAFF
cdr3_nt: TGCAGCGTTGATATACAATCACCCCAATCAGGGCCGGACACTGAAGCTTTCTTT

j_call: TRBJ2-2
cdr3_length: 17
v_call: TRBV7-3
clone_size: .
d_call: TRBD2
cdr3_aa: CASSPSYGGGATGELFF
cdr3_nt: TGTGCTAGCAGCCCTTCCTACGGCGGGGGGGCTACCGGGGAACTGTTTTTT

j_call: TRBJ2-5
cdr3_length: 17
v_call: TRBV3-1
clone_size: .
d_call: .
cdr3_aa: CASSQEGRRRFQETQYF
cdr3_nt: TGTGCCAGCAGCCAAGAGGGCAGGAGGCGATTTCAAGAGACCCAGTACTTC

j_call: TRBJ2-5
cdr3_length: 13
v_call: TRBV12-3/TRBV12-4
clone_size: .
d_call: .
cdr3_aa: CASNRDSGETQYF
cdr3_nt: TGTGCCAGCAATAGGGACTCCGGAGAGACCCAGTACTTC

j_call: TRBJ2-5
cdr3_length: 15
v_call: TRBV29-1
clone_size: .
d_call: TRBD2
cdr3_aa: CSVAASGGSAETQYF
cdr3_nt: TGCAGCGTTGCGGCTAGCGGGGGGTCCGCAGAGACCCAGTACTTC

j_call: TRBJ2-7
cdr3_length: 18
v_call: TRBV27
clone_size: .
d_call: TRBD1
cdr3_aa: CASSFLSTGTGSSYEQYF
cdr3_nt: TGTGCCAGCAGTTTTTTATCCACCGGGACAGGGAGTTCCTACGAGCAGTACTTC

j_call: TRBJ2-5
cdr3_length: 16
v_call: TRBV7-2
clone_size: few
d_call: TRBD2
cdr3_aa: CASSLVAGEYQETQYF
cdr3_nt: TGTGCCAGCAGCTTAGTTGCGGGGGAGTACCAAGAGACCCAGTACTTC

j_call: TRBJ1-1
cdr3_length: 13
v_call: TRBV5-1
clone_size: .
d_call: .
cdr3_aa: CASSFNRSPEAFF
cdr3_nt: TGCGCCAGCAGCTTTAACAGGAGCCCTGAAGCTTTCTTT

j_call: TRBJ2-2
cdr3_length: 13
v_call: TRBV27
clone_size: few
d_call: .
cdr3_aa: CASKGAVTGELFF
cdr3_nt: TGTGCCAGCAAGGGTGCGGTAACCGGGGAGCTGTTTTTT

j_call: TRBJ2-5
cdr3_length: 14
v_call: TRBV29-1
clone_size: many
d_call: .
cdr3_aa: CSVSTLGFQETQYF
cdr3_nt: TGCAGCGTTAGTACGTTAGGTTTTCAGGAGACCCAGTACTTC

j_call: TRBJ1-2
cdr3_length: 13
v_call: TRBV18
clone_size: .
d_call: .
cdr3_aa: CASSPVSVGGYTF
cdr3_nt: TGTGCCAGCTCACCCGTGTCGGTGGGCGGCTACACCTTC

j_call: TRBJ2-3
cdr3_length: 16
v_call: TRBV18
clone_size: .
d_call: .
cdr3_aa: CASSLPIHGATDTQYF
cdr3_nt: TGTGCTAGCTCACTCCCGATCCATGGGGCCACGGATACGCAGTATTTT

j_call: TRBJ2-1
cdr3_length: 17
v_call: TRBV11-2
clone_size: .
d_call: TRBD1
cdr3_aa: CASSLRGPWVSYNEQFF
cdr3_nt: TGTGCCAGCAGCTTAAGGGGGCCATGGGTCTCCTACAATGAGCAGTTCTTC

j_call: TRBJ2-7
cdr3_length: 14
v_call: TRBV6-2/TRBV6-3
clone_size: many
d_call: .
cdr3_aa: CASSYRSESHEQYF
cdr3_nt: TGTGCCAGCAGTTACCGGTCAGAGTCTCACGAGCAGTACTTC